Below, 19 T cell receptor beta chains from the same sample are listed, as sequenced in a study of vaccination and CD4 T cells after COVID-19 (dated by TCRdb to 2022 to 2024). Their antigens remain unidentified. Preparation of the library involved PCR. Sequencing relied on an Illumina iSeq 100. DNA from cultured CD4+ T cells was subjected to TCR sequencing with the Oncomine TCR Beta short-read assay at the Johns Hopkins FTIC core. The raw public data were reprocessed by TCRdb itself: fastp quality trimming at Q25, MiXCR clonotype calling, in-frame beta chains only. Rows are combined by CDR3 protein, so each entry shows the most common genes and DNA. The sample table records 7,000 to 9,000 distinct CDR3 sequences; around 70% of these occur just once. The biggest ten clones account for over 25% of the sample. The treatment or condition label of this sample denotes: 10-day PBMC culture with coronavirus spike peptide pools or control peptides (ViraFEST assay).

The sequencing input was CD4+ T cells from blood, cultured in vitro. Receptors originate from a human donor who had recovered from COVID-19.

This chain links TRBV15 with TRBJ1-3, with D uncertain. The CDR3 covers 16 residues. CDR1 and CDR2 (germline): LNHNV, YYDKDF (reference sequence). Trimming shortened V by 3 bases and J by 2 bases, and 14 bases separated the two germline ends. The CDR3 protein is CATSSENPSTGNTIYF. The DNA of the CDR3 is TGTGCCACCAGCAGCGAAAACCCTTCTACTGGAAACACCATATATTTT.

Written as DNA, the CDR3 is TGCAGTCCATCCGGGACTAGGGGCCCCTACAATGAGCAGTTCTTC. It translates to CSPSGTRGPYNEQFF. The genes are TRBV20-1 and TRBJ2-1; the match to TRBD2 covers 8 bases. CDR3 length: 15 residues. Germline values: CDR1 DFQATT, CDR2 SNEGSKA (reference sequence). Germline trimming cut 8 bases from V and 2 bases from J; bases unmatched to any gene: 11.

This clonotype is judged large (0.1 to 1%). The chain carries TRBV6-1 and TRBJ1-5, with a weak D call TRBD1 (5 bases). The germline CDR1 and CDR2 sequences are MNHNS and SASEGT. Trimming removed 8 bases from V and 7 bases from J, with 18 bases in between. The CDR3 extends over 14 amino acids. The CDR3 DNA reads TGTGCCAGCGAATTCCGGGACGGACGACAGCCCCAGCATTTT. It is translated as CASEFRDGRQPQHF.

The chain employs TRBV7-2 and TRBJ1-1; 9 bases match TRBD1. The trim removed 4 bases at V and 1 base at J, leaving 4 bases unmatched. CDR3 length: 15 amino acids. CDR1 and CDR2 (germline): SGHTA, FQGNSA. DNA of the CDR3: TGTGCCAGCAGCTCTTGGACAGGGGAGAACACTGAAGCTTTCTTT. Translating gives CASSSWTGENTEAFF.

The J gene is TRBJ2-7, the V gene TRBV11-2, with 10 bases lining up with TRBD1. The germline V gene has CDR1 SGHAT and CDR2 FQNNGV. This CDR3 is built from 16 residues. Trimming at V came to 5 bases and at J to 2 bases, leaving 9 bases not matched to a gene. CDR3 coding DNA: TGTGCCAGCAGCCCCCTTAAGGGACAGGGGACCTACGAGCAGTACTTC. Its translation is CASSPLKGQGTYEQYF.

The gene calls are TRBV10-3 and TRBJ1-2; D may be TRBD1 (5 bases). The CDR3 covers 12 residues. Trimming pared 4 bases from V and 4 bases from J, leaving 7 bases between. The germline V gene has CDR1 ENHRY and CDR2 SYGVKD. DNA for the CDR3: TGTGCCATCAGTGTCGACAGCTATGGCTACACCTTC. This gives the protein CAISVDSYGYTF.

The rearrangement joins TRBV11-1 to TRBJ1-2, with D perhaps matching TRBD1 (5 bases). The germline V and J ends were trimmed by 5 bases and 5 bases, with 12 bases remaining between them. The CDR3 extends over 13 amino acids. Germline V gene sequence: CDR1 SGHAT, CDR2 FQDESV (reference sequence). CDR3 in amino acids: CASSRDGSYGYTF. The CDR3 bases are TGTGCCAGCAGCCGGGACGGCTCATATGGCTACACCTTC.

The gene calls are TRBV6-1 and TRBJ2-7, with unresolved D. V lost 3 bases to trimming and J lost 3 bases, with 6 bases between them. Germline CDR1 MNHNS, CDR2 SASEGT. The CDR3 extends over 12 amino acids. Written as DNA, the CDR3 is TGTGCCAGCAGTGACCGCGGCTACGAGCAGTACTTC. This codes for CASSDRGYEQYF.

The table lists this clonotype with a few counts. V is TRBV7-8 and J is TRBJ1-6; D uncertain. The CDR3 is 13 amino acids. Germline CDR1 reads SGHVS; CDR2 reads FQNEAQ. Trimming removed 5 bases from V and 10 bases from J, with 12 bases in between. The CDR3: CASSILGGSPLHF. CDR3 bases: TGTGCCAGCAGCATCTTGGGTGGATCACCCCTCCACTTT.

This clonotype was seen only a few times. The rearrangement links TRBV7-3 to TRBJ1-1; TRBD1 agrees at 9 bases. The V gene end was trimmed by 5 bases and the J gene end by 5 bases; junction bases not matched to a gene: 3. The CDR3 length is 13 residues. CDR1 is SGHTA and CDR2 is FQGTGA in the germline V gene. The CDR3 reads CASSATGGTEAFF. DNA of the CDR3: TGTGCCAGCAGCGCGACAGGGGGGACTGAAGCTTTCTTT.

The genes are TRBV24-1 and TRBJ2-1; TRBD1 matches at 11 bases. Losses at the gene ends were 4 bases for V and 8 bases for J; bases not matched to a gene: 6. CDR1 KGHDR and CDR2 SFDVKD come from the germline V gene. CDR3 size: 15 residues. The CDR3 reads CATSDPGQGGDEQFF. DNA of the CDR3: TGTGCCACCAGTGACCCGGGACAGGGGGGTGATGAGCAGTTCTTC.

V usage is TRBV27 and J usage is TRBJ2-5, with TRBD1 identical over 7 bases. V lost 0 bases to trimming and J lost 5 bases; unmatched junction nucleotides: 3. The CDR3 loop spans 14 amino acids. Per germline, CDR1 MNHEY and CDR2 SMNVEV (reference sequence). The CDR3 protein is CASSLSTGRETQYF. DNA for the CDR3: TGTGCCAGCAGTTTATCGACAGGGCGGGAGACCCAGTACTTC.

The chain carries TRBV6-1 and TRBJ2-7, with TRBD2 identical over 7 bases. The length of the CDR3 is 20 residues. J lost 3 bases, V lost 4 bases, and 24 bases had no gene match. Germline loops: CDR1 MNHNS, CDR2 SASEGT. The CDR3 nucleotides read TGTGCCAGCAGTGGTGGGACCGCCATGGGGCGCGGGAGAAACCTCTACGAGCAGTACTTC. This sequence encodes CASSGGTAMGRGRNLYEQYF.

V gene TRBV19 combines with J gene TRBJ1-3; D call uncertain. Between the trimmed V and J ends, which lost 1 base and 6 bases, there was a span of 7 bases. Germline loops: CDR1 LNHDA, CDR2 SQIVND (reference sequence). The length of the CDR3 is 13 residues. As DNA, the CDR3 is TGTGCCAGTAGTATAGGGAACGTAAACACCATATATTTT. Encoded protein: CASSIGNVNTIYF.

J is TRBJ2-7 and V is TRBV6-1; the D is unclear. Trimming pared 6 bases from V and 4 bases from J, leaving 16 bases between. The CDR3 has 14 amino acids. The germline V gene has CDR1 MNHNS and CDR2 SASEGT. CDR3 coding DNA: TGTGCCAGCAGCCCCCGGCCGGTAGGATACGAGCAGTACTTC. Protein product: CASSPRPVGYEQYF.

The chain joins TRBV7-6 to TRBJ1-1; 11 nucleotides align to TRBD1. Germline assignment: CDR1 SGHVS and CDR2 FNYEAQ. The CDR3 loop spans 15 amino acids. V shed 5 bases, J shed 7 bases, and the junction held 9 bases outside the gene matches. The CDR3 bases are TGTGCCAGCAGCCCGACGGGACAGGGGGAAGGTGAAGCTTTCTTT. As protein: CASSPTGQGEGEAFF. Full variable domain (rest looked up from reference TRBV7-6 and TRBJ1-1): GAGVSQSPRYKVTKRGQDVALRCDPISGHVSLYWYRQALGQGPEFLTYFNYEAQQDKSGLPNDRFSAERPEGSISTLTIQRTEQRDSAMYRCASSPTGQGEGEAFFGQGTRLTVV.

This chain uses TRBV12-3 or TRBV12-4 with TRBJ2-7; tentatively, D is TRBD2 (5 bases). Trimming left V 6 bases short and J 0 bases short, with 15 bases between. The CDR3 is 15 amino acids. The DNA for the CDR3 is TGTGCCAGCAGCGTAAGCAGCGGCGGCTCCTACGAGCAGTACTTC. This encodes CASSVSSGGSYEQYF.

This clonotype occurred a few times. The rearrangement links TRBV2 to TRBJ2-7; 8 bases map to TRBD2. The CDR3 spans 13 residues. V lost 7 bases to trimming and J lost 4 bases; unmatched junction nucleotides: 6. Per germline, CDR1 SNHLY and CDR2 FYNNEI. The CDR3: CASMGTSLYEQYF. CDR3 nucleotide sequence: TGTGCCAGCATGGGGACTAGTCTTTACGAGCAGTACTTC.

The chain employs TRBV28 and TRBJ2-1; TRBD2 matches at 10 bases. CDR1 MDHEN and CDR2 SYDVKM come from the germline V gene. V was pared by 3 bases and J by 8 bases, with 16 bases of the junction left unmatched. The length of the CDR3 is 18 residues. This CDR3 reads CASSFLAGDRPRSYEQFF. CDR3 coding DNA: TGTGCCAGCAGTTTCCTAGCGGGAGATAGGCCCCGTTCGTATGAGCAGTTCTTC.